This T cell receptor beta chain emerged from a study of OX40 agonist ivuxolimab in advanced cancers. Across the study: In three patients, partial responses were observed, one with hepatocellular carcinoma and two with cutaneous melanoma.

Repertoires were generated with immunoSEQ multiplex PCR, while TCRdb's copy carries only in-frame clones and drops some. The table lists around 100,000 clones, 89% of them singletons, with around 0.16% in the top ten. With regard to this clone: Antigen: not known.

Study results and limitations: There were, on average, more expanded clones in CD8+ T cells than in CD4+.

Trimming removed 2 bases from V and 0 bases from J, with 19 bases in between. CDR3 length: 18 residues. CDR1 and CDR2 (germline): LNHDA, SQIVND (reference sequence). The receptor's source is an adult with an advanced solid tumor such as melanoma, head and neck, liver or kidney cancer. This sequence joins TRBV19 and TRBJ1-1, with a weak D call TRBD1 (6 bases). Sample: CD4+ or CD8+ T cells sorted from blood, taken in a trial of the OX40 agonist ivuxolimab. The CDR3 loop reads CASSIILGGTDVNTEAFF. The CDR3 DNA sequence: TGTGCCAGTAGTATAATTTTAGGGGGGACTGACGTGAACACTGAAGCTTTCTTT. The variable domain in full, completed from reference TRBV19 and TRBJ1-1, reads DGGITQSPKYLFRKEGQNVTLSCEQNLNHDAMYWYRQDPGQGLRLIYYSQIVNDFQKGDIAEGYSVSREKKESFPLTVTSAQKNPTAFYLCASSIILGGTDVNTEAFFGQGTRLTVV.